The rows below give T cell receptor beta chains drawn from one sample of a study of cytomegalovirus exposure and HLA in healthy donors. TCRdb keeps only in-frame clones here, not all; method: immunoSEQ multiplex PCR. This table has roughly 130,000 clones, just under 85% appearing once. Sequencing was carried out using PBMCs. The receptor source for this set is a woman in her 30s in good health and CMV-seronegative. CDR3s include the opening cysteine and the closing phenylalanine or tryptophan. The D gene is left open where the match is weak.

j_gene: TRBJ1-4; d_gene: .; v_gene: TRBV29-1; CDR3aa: CSVVGDHEKLFF; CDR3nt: TGCAGCGTTGTCGGGGATCATGAAAAACTGTTTTTT
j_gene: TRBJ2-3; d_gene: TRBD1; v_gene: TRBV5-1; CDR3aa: CASSFRGQVDTQYF; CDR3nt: TGCGCCAGCAGCTTTAGAGGACAGGTTGATACGCAGTATTTT
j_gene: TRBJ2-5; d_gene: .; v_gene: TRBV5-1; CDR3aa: CASSFRLEGETQYF; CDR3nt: TGCGCCAGCAGCTTCCGCCTAGAGGGAGAGACCCAGTACTTC
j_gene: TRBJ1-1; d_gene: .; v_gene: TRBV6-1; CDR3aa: CASRQTVPGPEAFF; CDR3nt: TGTGCCAGCAGGCAGACAGTCCCCGGACCTGAAGCTTTCTTT
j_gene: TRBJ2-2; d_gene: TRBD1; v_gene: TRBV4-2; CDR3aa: CASSVQGENTGELFF; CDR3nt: TGTGCCAGCAGCGTGCAGGGGGAGAACACCGGGGAGCTGTTTTTT
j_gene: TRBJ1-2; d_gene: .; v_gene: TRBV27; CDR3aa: CASSSGGGSEYTF; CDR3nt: TGTGCCAGCAGTTCTGGTGGGGGCTCTGAATACACCTTC
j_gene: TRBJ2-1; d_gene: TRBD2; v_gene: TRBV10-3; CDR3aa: CAISNLAGGVNEQFF; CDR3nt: TGTGCCATCAGCAACCTAGCGGGGGGGGTCAATGAGCAGTTCTTC
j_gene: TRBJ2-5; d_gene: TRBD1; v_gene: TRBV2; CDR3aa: CASSDGTDQETQYF; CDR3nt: TGTGCCAGCAGTGACGGGACAGACCAAGAGACCCAGTACTTC
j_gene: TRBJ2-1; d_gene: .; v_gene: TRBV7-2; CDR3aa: CASLRGGDWSYNEQFF; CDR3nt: TGTGCCAGCCTTAGGGGGGGCGATTGGTCATACAATGAGCAGTTCTTC
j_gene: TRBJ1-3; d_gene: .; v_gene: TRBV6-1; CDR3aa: CAIKPPGTGNTIYF; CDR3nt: TGTGCCATTAAGCCTCCCGGGACAGGAAACACCATATATTTT
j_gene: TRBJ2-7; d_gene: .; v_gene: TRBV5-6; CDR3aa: CASSLGWTAISYEQYF; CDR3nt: TGTGCCAGCAGCTTGGGTTGGACAGCGATCTCCTACGAGCAGTACTTC
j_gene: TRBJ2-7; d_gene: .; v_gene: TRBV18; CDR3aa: CASSPPTSTGAYEQYF; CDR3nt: TGTGCCAGCTCACCACCAACCTCGACGGGGGCCTACGAGCAGTACTTC
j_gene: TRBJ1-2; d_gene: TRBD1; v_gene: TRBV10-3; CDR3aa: CAISESLTGRTYGYTF; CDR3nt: TGTGCCATCAGTGAGTCCCTGACAGGGAGGACCTATGGCTACACCTTC
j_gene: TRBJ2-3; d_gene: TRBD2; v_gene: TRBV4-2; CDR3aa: CASRYGGGYTDTQYF; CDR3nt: TGTGCCAGCAGATACGGGGGGGGGTACACAGATACGCAGTATTTT
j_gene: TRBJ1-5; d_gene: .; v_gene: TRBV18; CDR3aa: CASSPLQGRNQPQHF; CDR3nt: TGTGCCAGCTCACCACTACAGGGCCGCAATCAGCCCCAGCATTTT
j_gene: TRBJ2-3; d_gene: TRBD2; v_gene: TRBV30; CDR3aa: CAWSPGTIDTQYF; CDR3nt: TGTGCCTGGAGTCCCGGGACTATTGATACGCAGTATTTT
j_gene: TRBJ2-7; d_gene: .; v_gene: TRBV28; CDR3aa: CASTPGAGEQYF; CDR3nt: TGTGCCAGCACCCCTGGGGCAGGAGAGCAGTACTTC
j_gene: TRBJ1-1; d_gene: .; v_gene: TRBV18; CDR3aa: CASSQSLDKNTEAFF; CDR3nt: TGTGCCAGCTCCCAATCATTAGACAAGAACACTGAAGCTTTCTTT
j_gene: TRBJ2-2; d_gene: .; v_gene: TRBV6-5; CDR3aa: CASSYLTGPTGELFF; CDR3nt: TGTGCCAGCAGTTACTTGACAGGACCCACCGGGGAGCTGTTTTTT
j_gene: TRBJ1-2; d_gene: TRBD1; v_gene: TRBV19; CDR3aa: CASSIQGAGGYTF; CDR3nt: TGTGCCAGTAGTATCCAGGGGGCAGGTGGCTACACCTTC
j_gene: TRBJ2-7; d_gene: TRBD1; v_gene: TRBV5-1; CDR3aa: CASSLLGTASYEQYF; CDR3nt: TGCGCCAGCAGCTTGCTAGGGACAGCCTCCTACGAGCAGTACTTC
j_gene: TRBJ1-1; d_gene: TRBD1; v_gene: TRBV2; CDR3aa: CASSYDRGGTEAFF; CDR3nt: TGTGCCAGCAGCTATGACAGGGGAGGGACTGAAGCTTTCTTT
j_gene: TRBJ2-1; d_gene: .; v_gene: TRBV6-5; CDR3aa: CASSQFGGNEQFF; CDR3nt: TGTGCCAGCAGCCAGTTCGGGGGCAATGAGCAGTTCTTC
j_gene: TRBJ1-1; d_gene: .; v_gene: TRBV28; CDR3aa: CASSLYGQNTEAFF; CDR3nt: TGTGCCAGCAGTTTATATGGACAGAACACTGAAGCTTTCTTT
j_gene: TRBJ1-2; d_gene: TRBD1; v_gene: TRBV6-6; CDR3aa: CASSSGTGNGYTF; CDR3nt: TGTGCCAGCAGTTCCGGGACAGGGAATGGCTACACCTTC
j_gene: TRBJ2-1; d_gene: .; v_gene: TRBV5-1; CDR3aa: CASSLVGRPNEQFF; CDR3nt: TGCGCCAGCAGCTTGGTGGGGAGACCCAATGAGCAGTTCTTC
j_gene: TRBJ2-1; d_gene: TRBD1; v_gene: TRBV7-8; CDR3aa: CASSPDTGVVGNEQFF; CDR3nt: TGTGCCAGCAGCCCAGATACAGGGGTAGTAGGAAATGAGCAGTTCTTC
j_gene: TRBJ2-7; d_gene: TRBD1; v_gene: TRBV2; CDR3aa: CASRRTGYYEQYF; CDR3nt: TGTGCCAGCCGCCGGACAGGGTACTACGAGCAGTACTTC